The 8 T cell receptor beta chains in this list originate from one sample, sequenced in a study of blood T cell repertoires in COVID-19. The method was immunoSEQ multiplex PCR; TCRdb's version includes in-frame clones alone and lacks a portion of them. The data show roughly 150,000 clones, with about four fifths seen just once and over 9.5% held by the top ten. The sample consisted of peripheral blood. The receptor source for this set is a woman at least 80 years old with active or convalescent COVID-19.

The chain carries TRBV28 and TRBJ1-6; weak D call: TRBD1 (6 bases). CDR1 and CDR2 from the germline V gene are MDHEN and SYDVKM. The CDR3 has 14 amino acids. The V and J ends lost 6 bases and 10 bases respectively, with 16 bases between them. The CDR3 coding sequence is TGTGCCAGCAGACCACAGGGATTACACTCACCCCTCCACTTT. Amino acids: CASRPQGLHSPLHF. Filled out from reference TRBV28 and TRBJ1-6, the complete variable domain reads DVKVTQSSRYLVKRTGEKVFLECVQDMDHENMFWYRQDPGLGLRLIYFSYDVKMKEKGDIPEGYSVSREKKERFSLILESASTNQTSMYLCASRPQGLHSPLHFGNGTRLTVT.

The chain carries TRBV6-1 and TRBJ1-2; TRBD1 might be the D (6 bases). CDR3 length: 14 residues. Germline CDR1 and CDR2: MNHNS and SASEGT. The V end lost 3 bases, the J end lost 5 bases, and 13 bases lay between the germline ends. The DNA for the CDR3 is TGTGCCAGCAGTGACCTACAGGGCCTATATGGCTACACCTTC. Translated, it gives CASSDLQGLYGYTF.

The chain links TRBV6-1 to TRBJ1-1; D remains unclear. Between the trimmed V and J ends, which lost 3 bases and 11 bases, there was a span of 16 bases. CDR1 and CDR2 (germline): MNHNS, SASEGT. The CDR3 length is 13 residues. The CDR3 is CASSDGFTQTAFF. The CDR3 nucleotides read TGTGCCAGCAGTGACGGGTTCACCCAGACGGCTTTCTTT.

This chain links TRBV27 with TRBJ2-7; no firm D call. This CDR3 spans 13 amino acids. Germline assignment: CDR1 MNHEY and CDR2 SMNVEV (reference sequence). Trimming left V 5 bases short and J 6 bases short, with 14 bases between. The CDR3 DNA reads as TGTGCCAGCAGTCAGAGGCCTGGTGGCGAGCAGTACTTC. This translates into CASSQRPGGEQYF.

J is TRBJ1-4 and V is TRBV3-1 (or the pseudogene TRBV3-2); 7 bases fit TRBD1. The CDR3 consists of 18 residues. Germline V gene sequence: CDR1 LGHDT, CDR2 YNNKEL (reference sequence). The V gene end was trimmed by 0 bases and the J gene end by 8 bases; junction bases not matched to a gene: 15. The CDR3, as DNA: TGTGCCAGCAGCCAAGATCCCCCGGGACAGCTACGGGGGGAAAAACTGTTTTTT. Translated, it gives CASSQDPPGQLRGEKLFF.

V and J are TRBV30 and TRBJ1-3; the D gene is possibly TRBD1 (5 bases). Trimming removed 3 bases at V and 0 bases at J, with 9 bases between. The CDR3 totals 14 residues. Germline CDR1 reads GTSNPN; CDR2 reads SVGIG (reference sequence). For the CDR3, the DNA is TGTGCCTGGAGGGCAGGGATCTCTGGAAACACCATATATTTT. Translated, it gives CAWRAGISGNTIYF.

The chain combines TRBV7-6 with TRBJ2-1; TRBD1 matches 7 bases. The CDR3 is made up of 16 amino acids. The V and J ends lost 5 bases and 3 bases, in that order; junction bases with no gene match: 10. Germline-derived CDR1 and CDR2 are SGHVS and FNYEAQ. The CDR3 is CASSPITGANYNEQFF. As DNA, the CDR3 is TGTGCCAGCAGCCCGATAACAGGGGCCAACTACAATGAGCAGTTCTTC.

This rearrangement joins TRBV28 to TRBJ2-7; 10 bases align to TRBD2. The trim removed 4 bases at V and 3 bases at J, leaving 6 bases unmatched. The CDR3 is 15 residues long. Per germline, CDR1 MDHEN and CDR2 SYDVKM. The CDR3 nucleotides are TGTGCCAGCAGTTCGGTCGCTAGCGGGAGCTACGAGCAGTACTTC. Protein: CASSSVASGSYEQYF.